This entry describes one T cell receptor (beta chain). This sample is drawn from a study of PD-L1 blockade in urothelial cancer. Time point here: pretreatment peripheral blood. The CDR3 sequence is 15 residues long. V lost 2 bases, J lost 5 bases, and 7 bases stayed unmatched. The germline CDR1 and CDR2 sequences are SGHRS and YFSETQ. Profiled with immunoSEQ multiplex PCR; TCRdb holds only in-frame clones, not every one. The table includes approximately 90,000 clones, about 83% detected once. This chain uses TRBV5-1 with TRBJ2-5; 9 bases match TRBD2. The sequencing here drew on PBMCs, taken around atezolizumab (anti-PD-L1) treatment. The clonotype was recovered from a man aged 55 to 70 with urothelial cancer. The CDR3: CASSFSSGVLETQYF. CDR3 DNA: TGCGCCAGCAGCTTTTCTAGCGGGGTCTTGGAGACCCAGTACTTC. Full variable domain (remainder filled in from reference TRBV5-1 and TRBJ2-5): KAGVTQTPRYLIKTRGQQVTLSCSPISGHRSVSWYQQTPGQGLQFLFEYFSETQRNKGNFPGRFSGRQFSNSRSEMNVSTLELGDSALYLCASSFSSGVLETQYFGPGTRLLVL.